This TCR beta chain stems from a study of Ad26.COV2.S vaccination and SARS-CoV-2 variants. Study-wide background: Sample donor was a member of the COV1001 Ad26.COV2.S trial arm. Into the muscle, Ad26.COV2.S was dosed once or twice, 56 days apart.

In regard to this clone: The antigen remains unidentified.

Measured with immunoSEQ multiplex PCR; TCRdb has only the in-frame clones, and not every one. Among almost 400,000 clones listed, around 91% were seen once. As for treatment: some 19 received Ad26.COV2.S at low or high dose, single or two shots; five or six received placebo; per-sample allocation not given. Collection of samples fell on day 63 after the first vaccine or placebo injection. Overall study findings and caveats: Breadth and depth estimates from TCRs may understate total T cell responses.

The source of this sequence is a person aged 18-60 years who received the Ad26.COV2.S COVID-19 vaccine or a placebo. The material sequenced was peripheral blood, taken in a trial of Ad26.COV2.S vaccine versus placebo.

The CDR3 spells CASSPAGQTGLLAKNIQYF. The CDR3 nucleotides are TGTGCCAGCAGTCCGGCGGGCCAGACAGGGCTGCTAGCCAAAAACATTCAGTACTTC. The rearrangement links TRBV28 to TRBJ2-4; 7 bases are shared with TRBD1. The germline V gene encodes CDR1 MDHEN and CDR2 SYDVKM. The CDR3 is 19 residues long. Trimming cost V 5 bases and J 0 bases; bases outside gene matches: 16.